The clone carrying this TCR beta chain was observed once. The antigen remains undetermined. Generated by immunoSEQ multiplex PCR, the TCRdb table keeps only in-frame clones and is missing some. The sample holds about 46,000 clones; roughly 74% are singletons and the top ten take approximately 8.6%. The ends were cut back, 2 bases at V and 11 bases at J, with 12 bases in the middle. CDR3 length equals 12 residues. CDR1 is SEHNR, CDR2 FQNEAQ, per germline (reference sequence). Culture lasted roughly 9 days before CD4+ T cell isolation. These data come from a study of vaccination effects on CD4 cells after COVID-19.

The receptor's source is a human donor who had a prior SARS-CoV-2 infection. The material was CD4+ T cells from PBMCs cultured without peptide, obtained before COVID-19 vaccination. The chain uses TRBV7-9 and TRBJ1-1; no clear D. In nucleotides, the CDR3 is TGTGCCAGCAGCTTACAGCCCTCTTGGGCTTTCTTT. Its translation: CASSLQPSWAFF.